This T cell receptor (beta chain) was obtained from a study of TIL therapy for anti-PD-1-resistant metastatic lung cancer. About the research overall: Median tumor PD-L1 proportion score was roughly 5.9%. Study-wide findings and caveats: TIL clonotype persistence in blood showed no apparent association with response. This highly selected cohort may not generalize to typical lung cancer patients.

J gave up 4 bases and V 7 bases, and 7 bases lay outside the gene matches. CDR1 and CDR2 from the germline V gene are SGHRS and YFSETQ. The CDR3 totals 13 residues. This was the immunoSEQ v3 assay. Produced via immunoSEQ multiplex PCR; TCRdb's table is partial and in-frame only. The sample contains about 47,000 clones, 80% to 90% of which appear only once. With respect to this clone: What it binds is unknown.

Time point of the sample: pre-treatment sample, taken before nivolumab and TIL therapy. Stage 4 NSCLC adults joined between October 2017 and January 2020. The chain employs TRBV5-1 and TRBJ1-1, with 7 bases that match TRBD1. The source of this sequence is a person aged 25 to 79 with non-small cell lung cancer. Sample: blood, taken at baseline. The CDR3 DNA follows: TGCGCCAGCTACAGGGGTGAGAGCACTGAAGCTTTCTTT. This sequence encodes CASYRGESTEAFF.